The rows below give T cell receptor beta chains drawn from one sample of a study of T cell responses to AZD1222 COVID-19 vaccine. Profiling relied on immunoSEQ multiplex PCR, and the TCRdb table lists in-frame clones only, not all of them. The sample lists some 150,000 clones, about nine tenths occurring once. Here the sequenced sample was peripheral blood, taken on day 0 of AZD1222 vaccination. The receptors derive from an adult in good health. CDR3s include the opening cysteine and the closing phenylalanine or tryptophan. The D gene is left open where the match is weak. Only some rows state a clone size, as once, few, many or a class for expanded clones.

CASSQVEGGPADTQYF,TGCGCCAGCAGCCAAGTTGAGGGAGGGCCGGCAGATACGCAGTATTTT,few,TRBV4-3,TRBJ2-3,TRBD2
CASSLGGSTEAFF,TGTGCCAGCAGTTTAGGAGGGTCCACTGAAGCTTTCTTT,NA,TRBV12-3/TRBV12-4,TRBJ1-1,NA
CSVRTILTGELFF,TGCAGCGTTCGGACTATCCTCACCGGGGAGCTGTTTTTT,NA,TRBV29-1,TRBJ2-2,NA
CASSRTSYEQYF,TGTGCCAGCAGCCGTACTAGTTACGAGCAGTACTTC,NA,TRBV6-2/TRBV6-3,TRBJ2-7,NA
CASSLKQGNGYTF,TGTGCCAGCAGCCTCAAACAGGGGAATGGCTACACCTTC,NA,TRBV3-1/TRBV3-2,TRBJ1-2,TRBD1
CASSVGLGRQETQYF,TGTGCCAGCAGCGTGGGGTTGGGTAGGCAAGAGACCCAGTACTTC,NA,TRBV9,TRBJ2-5,NA
CASSVQEGGGTDTQYF,TGTGCCAGCAGCGTCCAGGAGGGGGGGGGCACAGATACGCAGTATTTT,once,TRBV9,TRBJ2-3,NA
CASSESWGGETQYF,TGTGCCAGCAGTGAGTCCTGGGGAGGGGAGACCCAGTACTTC,NA,TRBV2,TRBJ2-5,TRBD2
CAWSAPGGENYNEQFF,TGTGCCTGGAGTGCTCCAGGGGGCGAAAACTACAATGAGCAGTTCTTC,NA,TRBV30,TRBJ2-1,TRBD1
CASSAFGWDTYEQYF,TGTGCCAGCAGTGCGTTCGGGTGGGATACCTACGAGCAGTACTTC,NA,TRBV28,TRBJ2-7,NA
CASSLSWTEPQEAFF,TGTGCCAGCAGCTTATCGTGGACGGAGCCACAAGAAGCTTTCTTT,once,TRBV7-9,TRBJ1-1,NA
CASKVSDTQYF,TGTGCCAGCAAGGTGTCAGATACGCAGTATTTT,NA,TRBV25-1,TRBJ2-3,NA
CSASRGVAGVRGTGELFF,TGCAGTGCTAGTCGTGGGGTAGCGGGAGTAAGAGGCACCGGGGAGCTGTTTTTT,NA,TRBV20-1,TRBJ2-2,TRBD2
CASSQELGSSYTF,TGTGCCAGCAGCCAAGAATTGGGCAGTAGCTACACCTTC,NA,TRBV14,TRBJ1-2,NA
CASSLEFRGRDTQYF,TGCGCCAGCAGCTTGGAATTCCGGGGGAGAGATACGCAGTATTTT,NA,TRBV5-1,TRBJ2-3,NA
CASSSSGQGRNSPLHF,TGTGCCAGCAGCTCGTCCGGACAGGGAAGAAATTCACCCCTCCACTTT,NA,TRBV11-2,TRBJ1-6,TRBD1
CASSSGSSSGMGETQYF,TGTGCCAGCAGCTCGGGGAGTTCATCAGGGATGGGGGAGACCCAGTACTTC,once,TRBV5-8,TRBJ2-5,NA
CASSAGQGNQPQHF,TGTGCCAGCAGCGCTGGGCAGGGGAATCAGCCCCAGCATTTT,NA,TRBV9,TRBJ1-5,NA
CASRRQTGNHEQYF,TGTGCCAGCAGGAGGCAGACAGGGAACCACGAGCAGTACTTC,NA,TRBV28,TRBJ2-7,TRBD1
CASTPKGGREGRGHEQYF,TGTGCCAGTACCCCCAAGGGTGGCCGGGAGGGACGAGGTCACGAGCAGTACTTC,NA,TRBV19,TRBJ2-7,TRBD2
CASSLVPHLTGNYGYTF,TGTGCCAGCAGCTTAGTTCCCCATCTGACAGGGAACTATGGCTACACCTTC,once,TRBV11-2,TRBJ1-2,TRBD1
CASSSNRDPSYEQYF,TGTGCCAGCAGCTCCAACAGGGACCCCTCCTACGAGCAGTACTTC,NA,TRBV6-2/TRBV6-3,TRBJ2-7,NA
CASSLVGTRGGEQYF,TGTGCCAGCAGCTTGGTGGGGACTAGAGGTGGCGAGCAGTACTTC,NA,TRBV5-4,TRBJ2-7,TRBD2
CASSRPGPNTEAFF,TGTGCCAGCAGCCGTCCGGGACCCAACACTGAAGCTTTCTTT,once,TRBV7-7,TRBJ1-1,NA
CASSYREMNTEAFF,TGTGCCAGCAGTTACAGGGAGATGAACACTGAAGCTTTCTTT,NA,TRBV6-5,TRBJ1-1,NA
CASSPLTSGQETQYF,TGTGCCAGCAGCCCTCTGACTAGCGGCCAAGAGACCCAGTACTTC,once,TRBV5-4,TRBJ2-5,TRBD2
CASSQEWGTGEAFF,TGCGCCAGCAGCCAAGAATGGGGGACCGGTGAAGCTTTCTTT,NA,TRBV4-3,TRBJ1-1,NA
CASSATGYGYTF,TGTGCCAGCAGCGCGACCGGATATGGCTACACCTTC,NA,TRBV11-2,TRBJ1-2,NA
CASSYLEKLFF,TGTGCCAGCAGTTATCTTGAAAAACTGTTTTTT,NA,TRBV6-6,TRBJ1-4,NA
CASSQGQGSNQPQHF,TGCGCCAGCAGCCAGGGACAGGGATCCAATCAGCCCCAGCATTTT,NA,TRBV4-3,TRBJ1-5,TRBD1
CASSQGAGANVLTF,TGTGCCAGCAGTCAGGGGGCTGGGGCCAACGTCCTGACTTTC,NA,TRBV6-5,TRBJ2-6,TRBD1
CASSVRTGGWTGELFF,TGTGCCAGCAGCGTCAGGACAGGGGGCTGGACCGGGGAGCTGTTTTTT,few,TRBV2,TRBJ2-2,TRBD1
CASSYRQGGTYNEQFF,TGTGCCAGCAGTTATCGACAGGGGGGCACCTACAATGAGCAGTTCTTC,NA,TRBV27,TRBJ2-1,TRBD1
CAWNQGLNEKLFF,TGTGCCTGGAATCAGGGGCTTAATGAAAAACTGTTTTTT,NA,TRBV30,TRBJ1-4,NA
CAIKPGGDRDEQYF,TGTGCCATCAAACCAGGGGGCGATCGTGACGAGCAGTACTTC,NA,TRBV10-3,TRBJ2-7,TRBD1
CATSDRTSGRSNEQFF,TGTGCCACCAGTGACCGTACTAGCGGGAGGAGCAATGAGCAGTTCTTC,NA,TRBV24-1,TRBJ2-1,TRBD2
CASSQETSYEQFF,TGTGCCAGCAGCCAAGAAACTAGTTATGAGCAGTTCTTC,once,TRBV14,TRBJ2-1,NA
CASSQRDRGHNSGNTIYF,TGCGCCAGCAGCCAAAGGGACAGGGGGCACAACTCTGGAAACACCATATATTTT,NA,TRBV4-3,TRBJ1-3,TRBD1
CASTGGIGEKLFF,TGTGCCAGCACCGGAGGGATTGGGGAAAAACTGTTTTTT,NA,TRBV7-8,TRBJ1-4,NA
CATSDFSGRADTQYF,TGTGCCACCAGTGATTTTTCCGGGCGCGCAGATACGCAGTATTTT,NA,TRBV24-1,TRBJ2-3,NA
CASSDRGQGNTEAFF,TGTGCCAGCAGTGACAGGGGGCAGGGGAACACTGAAGCTTTCTTT,few,TRBV28,TRBJ1-1,TRBD1
CAWQRFYGYTF,TGTGCCTGGCAGAGGTTCTATGGCTACACCTTC,NA,TRBV30,TRBJ1-2,NA
CASSLNAIVTTEAFF,TGTGCCAGCAGCTTAAACGCAATCGTTACCACTGAAGCTTTCTTT,NA,TRBV7-3,TRBJ1-1,NA
CASSFPTGDMNTEAFF,TGTGCCAGCAGTTTTCCAACAGGGGACATGAACACTGAAGCTTTCTTT,NA,TRBV5-4,TRBJ1-1,TRBD1
CASSFYPSSVANYGYTF,TGCGCCAGCAGCTTCTACCCGTCGTCCGTAGCTAACTATGGCTACACCTTC,NA,TRBV5-1,TRBJ1-2,NA
CASSTLEIQGTNYGYTF,TGTGCCAGTAGTACCCTGGAGATTCAGGGGACAAACTATGGCTACACCTTC,NA,TRBV19,TRBJ1-2,NA
CASSPTGLKGGSYNEQFF,TGCGCCAGCAGCCCGACAGGGTTGAAGGGAGGCTCCTACAATGAGCAGTTCTTC,NA,TRBV5-1,TRBJ2-1,NA
CASSPSVNSPLHF,TGTGCCAGCAGCCCGTCGGTTAATTCACCCCTCCACTTT,once,TRBV14,TRBJ1-6,NA
CASSYSRVNEQFF,TGTGCCAGCAGTTACTCTAGAGTAAATGAGCAGTTCTTC,NA,TRBV6-8,TRBJ2-1,NA
CAVQMNTEAFF,TGTGCCGTACAGATGAACACTGAAGCTTTCTTT,NA,TRBV10-3,TRBJ1-1,NA
CASSHKEVGAYGYTF,TGTGCCAGCAGCCATAAAGAGGTCGGGGCCTATGGCTACACCTTC,NA,TRBV14,TRBJ1-2,NA
CASSFGPVGNQPQHF,TGTGCCAGCAGCTTCGGACCCGTAGGCAATCAGCCCCAGCATTTT,NA,TRBV27,TRBJ1-5,NA
CASSIPGRPNQPQHF,TGTGCCAGTAGTATTCCGGGGCGCCCTAATCAGCCCCAGCATTTT,NA,TRBV19,TRBJ1-5,NA
CAISERQGPLPNYGYTF,TGTGCCATCAGTGAGCGACAGGGCCCCCTTCCTAACTATGGCTACACCTTC,once,TRBV10-3,TRBJ1-2,TRBD1
CASSPMTVYGYTF,TGTGCCAGTAGTCCAATGACAGTCTATGGCTACACCTTC,few,TRBV19,TRBJ1-2,NA
CASSLRDPNILNTEAFF,TGTGCCAGCAGCCTCCGGGACCCCAACATCTTGAACACTGAAGCTTTCTTT,NA,TRBV7-8,TRBJ1-1,NA
CASSDSSREYNEQFF,TGTGCCAGCAGTGACTCATCTAGAGAATACAATGAGCAGTTCTTC,NA,TRBV6-4,TRBJ2-1,NA